This T cell receptor beta chain was profiled in a study of cytomegalovirus exposure and HLA in healthy donors. This PCR relied on a set of 60 Vbeta primers and 13 Jbeta primers. The method was immunoSEQ multiplex PCR; TCRdb's version includes in-frame clones alone and lacks a portion of them. Of 180,000 or so clones in the sample, roughly three quarters were seen once. Remarks on this clone: Its antigen is currently unknown.

This CDR3 comprises 19 residues. Germline values: CDR1 LNHNV, CDR2 YYDKDF (reference sequence). Trimming left V 0 bases short and J 5 bases short, with 20 bases between. The study's findings and limits: TCR beta V- and J-gene trimming was later associated with a missense DCLRE1C variant.

The clonotype originates from a woman aged 45 to 65 in good health and CMV-seronegative. The rearrangement joins TRBV15 to TRBJ2-6; a weak D match, TRBD1 (6 bases). Sequenced: PBMCs. The CDR3 DNA is TGTGCCACCAGCAGAGATCAACAGGGTGTACGGCGAAGGGCCAACGTCCTGACTTTC. Translation: CATSRDQQGVRRRANVLTF.